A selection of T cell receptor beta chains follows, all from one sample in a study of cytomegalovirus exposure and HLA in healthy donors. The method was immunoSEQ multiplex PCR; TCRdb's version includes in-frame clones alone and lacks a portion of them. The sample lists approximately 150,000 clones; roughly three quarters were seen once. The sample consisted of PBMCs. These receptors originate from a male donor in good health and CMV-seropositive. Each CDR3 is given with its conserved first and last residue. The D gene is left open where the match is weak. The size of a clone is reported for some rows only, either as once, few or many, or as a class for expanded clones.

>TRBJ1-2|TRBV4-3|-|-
CASSQERSGNYGYTF
TGCGCCAGCAGCCAAGAACGGAGCGGTAACTATGGCTACACCTTC
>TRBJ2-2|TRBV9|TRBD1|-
CASSGTGSPNTGELFF
TGTGCCAGCAGCGGGACAGGGAGCCCGAACACCGGGGAGCTGTTTTTT
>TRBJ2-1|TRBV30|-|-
CAWRQLNEQFF
TGTGCCTGGAGACAGCTCAATGAGCAGTTCTTC
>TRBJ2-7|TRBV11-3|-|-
CASSLRGGDPYEQYF
TGTGCCAGCAGCTTAAGGGGCGGTGACCCCTACGAGCAGTACTTC
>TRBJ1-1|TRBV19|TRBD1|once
CASTQRTGVRNTEAFF
TGTGCCAGTACCCAACGAACAGGGGTTCGAAACACTGAAGCTTTCTTT
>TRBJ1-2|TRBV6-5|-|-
CASSSLGQINYGYTF
TGTGCCAGCAGTAGCCTCGGACAGATTAACTATGGCTACACCTTC
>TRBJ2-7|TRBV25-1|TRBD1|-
CASRRLGRGRKTHEQYF
TGTGCCAGCAGGAGATTAGGTAGGGGGCGAAAGACCCACGAGCAGTACTTC
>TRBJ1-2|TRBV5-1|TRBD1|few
CASSPGTGNYGYTF
TGCGCCAGCAGCCCCGGGACAGGGAACTATGGCTACACCTTC
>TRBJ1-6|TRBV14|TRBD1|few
CASSRLGQSNSPLHF
TGTGCCAGCAGCCGCCTGGGACAGTCCAATTCACCCCTCCACTTT
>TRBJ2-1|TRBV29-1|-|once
CSVRDTYNEQFF
TGCAGCGTCCGGGACACCTACAATGAGCAGTTCTTC
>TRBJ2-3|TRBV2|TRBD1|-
CASLTGYAGTDTQYF
TGTGCCAGCCTGACAGGGTATGCAGGCACAGATACGCAGTATTTT
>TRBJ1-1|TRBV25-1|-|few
CASRLAWAEAFF
TGTGCCAGCAGATTAGCGTGGGCTGAAGCTTTCTTT
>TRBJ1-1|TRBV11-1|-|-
CASSLSGSTEAFF
TGTGCCAGCAGCTTATCCGGGAGCACTGAAGCTTTCTTT
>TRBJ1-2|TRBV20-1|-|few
CSARHNYGYTF
TGCAGTGCTAGACATAACTATGGCTACACCTTC
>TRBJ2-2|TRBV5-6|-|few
CASSLAVTAGELFF
TGTGCCAGCAGCTTGGCGGTCACCGCCGGGGAGCTGTTTTTT
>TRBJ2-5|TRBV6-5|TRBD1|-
CASSAGTGFEETQYF
TGTGCCAGCAGTGCCGGGACAGGGTTTGAAGAGACCCAGTACTTC
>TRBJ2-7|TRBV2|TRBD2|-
CASSVYGGAYEQYF
TGTGCCAGCAGTGTATATGGGGGGGCCTACGAGCAGTACTTC
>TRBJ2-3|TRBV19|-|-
CASSPGSGLLNTQYF
TGTGCCAGTTCCCCCGGCAGCGGACTCTTGAATACGCAGTATTTT
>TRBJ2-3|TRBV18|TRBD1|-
CASSDPRGLDTQYF
TGTGCCAGCTCCGACCCCAGGGGGCTGGATACGCAGTATTTT
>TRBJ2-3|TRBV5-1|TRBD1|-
CASSTGTGGLGTDTQYF
TGCGCCAGCAGCACCGGGACAGGGGGCCTTGGCACAGATACGCAGTATTTT
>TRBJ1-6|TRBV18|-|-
CASSQQESSYNSPLHF
TGTGCCAGCTCACAACAGGAAAGCTCCTATAATTCACCCCTCCACTTT
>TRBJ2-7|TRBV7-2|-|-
CASSLGTGYSYEQYF
TGTGCCAGCAGCTTAGGTACAGGATACTCCTACGAGCAGTACTTC
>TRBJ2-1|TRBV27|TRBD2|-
CASSLGLADGNEQFF
TGTGCCAGCAGTCTGGGACTAGCGGACGGCAATGAGCAGTTCTTC
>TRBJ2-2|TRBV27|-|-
CASSLSLNTGELFF
TGTGCCAGCAGTTTAAGCTTGAACACCGGGGAGCTGTTTTTT
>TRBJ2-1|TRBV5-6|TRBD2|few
CASSGEGAGGTYNEQFF
TGTGCCAGCAGCGGGGAAGGGGCGGGGGGGACCTACAATGAGCAGTTCTTC
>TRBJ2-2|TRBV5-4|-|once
CASNQVNTGELFF
TGTGCCAGCAACCAGGTGAACACCGGGGAGCTGTTTTTT
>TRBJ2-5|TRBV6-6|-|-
CASSYGGAGEETQYF
TGTGCCAGCAGTTACGGAGGGGCCGGAGAAGAGACCCAGTACTTC
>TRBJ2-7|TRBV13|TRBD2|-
CASSSSGISFYEQYF
TGTGCCAGCAGCTCAAGCGGGATCTCCTTCTACGAGCAGTACTTC
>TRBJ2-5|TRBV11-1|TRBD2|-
CASRATGGWETQYF
TGTGCCAGCAGAGCAACGGGGGGGTGGGAGACCCAGTACTTC
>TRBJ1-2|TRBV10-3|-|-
CAISWTGGLNYGYTF
TGTGCCATCAGCTGGACCGGAGGTTTGAACTATGGCTACACCTTC
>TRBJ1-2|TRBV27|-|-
CASSLSMYGAETSVYGYTF
TGTGCCAGCAGTTTATCGATGTATGGGGCCGAAACGTCGGTCTATGGCTACACCTTC
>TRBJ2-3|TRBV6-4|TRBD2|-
CASSDSPGGEHTDTQYF
TGTGCCAGCAGTGACTCCCCGGGGGGGGAACACACAGATACGCAGTATTTT
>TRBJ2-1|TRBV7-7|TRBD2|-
CASSGGVSSYNEQFF
TGTGCTAGTAGCGGGGGGGTTAGCTCCTACAATGAGCAGTTCTTC
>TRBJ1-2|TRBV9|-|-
CASSVAPGEMLYGYTF
TGTGCCAGCAGCGTAGCACCCGGGGAGATGCTCTATGGCTACACCTTC
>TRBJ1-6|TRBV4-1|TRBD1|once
CASSQPFVGQVNSPLHF
TGCGCCAGCAGCCAACCCTTCGTGGGACAGGTTAATTCACCCCTCCACTTT
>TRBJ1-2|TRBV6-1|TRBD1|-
CASSEDRRDGYTF
TGTGCCAGCAGTGAGGACAGGCGAGATGGCTACACCTTC
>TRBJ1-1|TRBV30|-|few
CAWGAGMAIEAFF
TGTGCCTGGGGGGCCGGAATGGCCATTGAAGCTTTCTTT
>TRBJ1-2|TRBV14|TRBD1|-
CASSQGNRGEGYTF
TGTGCCAGCAGCCAAGGAAACAGGGGTGAAGGCTACACCTTC
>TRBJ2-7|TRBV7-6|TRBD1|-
CASSYGTDLYEQYF
TGTGCCAGCAGCTACGGGACAGACCTCTACGAGCAGTACTTC
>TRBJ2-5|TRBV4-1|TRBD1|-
CASSQPGQGGETQYF
TGCGCCAGCAGCCAACCCGGACAGGGAGGAGAGACCCAGTACTTC
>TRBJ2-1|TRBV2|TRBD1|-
CASAGQGAGNEQFF
TGTGCCAGCGCGGGGCAGGGGGCGGGCAATGAGCAGTTCTTC
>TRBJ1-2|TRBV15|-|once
CATRTTRDQYYGYTF
TGTGCCACCAGAACGACCCGGGATCAATACTATGGCTACACCTTC
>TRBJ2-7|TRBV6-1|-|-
CASSDRRTTLSYEQYF
TGTGCCAGCAGTGATAGGAGGACCACCTTGAGCTACGAGCAGTACTTC
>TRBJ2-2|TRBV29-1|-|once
CSVELSPSTGELFF
TGCAGCGTTGAACTATCACCGAGTACCGGGGAGCTGTTTTTT
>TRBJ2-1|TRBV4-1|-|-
CASSQGGVTYNEQFF
TGCGCCAGCAGCCAAGGGGGGGTTACCTACAATGAGCAGTTCTTC
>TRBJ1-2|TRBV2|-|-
CASGELTANNYGYTF
TGTGCCAGCGGTGAGCTGACAGCCAATAACTATGGCTACACCTTC
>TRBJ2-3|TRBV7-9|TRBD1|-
CASSTQTGVGGTQYF
TGTGCCAGCAGCACCCAAACAGGGGTGGGTGGTACGCAGTATTTT
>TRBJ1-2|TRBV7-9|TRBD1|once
CASSLATGGYTF
TGTGCCAGCAGCTTAGCGACAGGGGGCTACACCTTC
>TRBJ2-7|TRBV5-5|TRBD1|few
CASSVLGQGGEQYF
TGTGCCAGCAGCGTTCTTGGACAGGGAGGCGAGCAGTACTTC
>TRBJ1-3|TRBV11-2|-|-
CASSLRWAGSPFSGNTIYF
TGTGCCAGCAGTCTTAGATGGGCGGGCAGCCCTTTCTCTGGAAACACCATATATTTT
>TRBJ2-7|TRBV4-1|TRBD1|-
CASSQTVGQGAHYEQYF
TGCGCCAGCAGCCAAACCGTTGGACAGGGAGCCCACTACGAGCAGTACTTC
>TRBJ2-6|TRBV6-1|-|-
CASSFNRDGANVLTF
TGTGCCAGCAGTTTCAACAGGGATGGGGCCAACGTCCTGACTTTC
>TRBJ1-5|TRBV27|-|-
CASSRTNPRQPQHF
TGTGCCAGCAGTCGAACGAACCCGAGACAGCCCCAGCATTTT
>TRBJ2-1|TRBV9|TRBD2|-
CASSAMGGRDEQFF
TGTGCCAGCAGCGCCATGGGAGGGCGTGATGAGCAGTTCTTC
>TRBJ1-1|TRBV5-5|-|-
CASSLGPAAGADTEAFF
TGTGCCAGCAGCTTGGGACCCGCGGCGGGGGCAGACACTGAAGCTTTCTTT
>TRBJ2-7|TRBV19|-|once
CASSISLGTLREQYF
TGTGCCAGTAGTATAAGCCTAGGGACTCTGCGGGAGCAGTACTTC
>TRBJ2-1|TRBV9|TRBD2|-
CASSVGLAGGYEQFF
TGTGCCAGCAGCGTCGGACTAGCGGGGGGGTATGAGCAGTTCTTC
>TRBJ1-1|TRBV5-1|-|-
CASSSGGLQLLNTEAFF
TGCGCCAGCAGCTCGGGAGGGTTACAGCTCTTGAACACTGAAGCTTTCTTT
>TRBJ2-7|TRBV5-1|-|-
CASSLGERLSYEQYF
TGCGCCAGCAGCTTGGGGGAGCGTTTGAGCTACGAGCAGTACTTC